A single TCR beta chain is shown here with its context. This specimen belongs to a study of blood T cell repertoires in COVID-19. At the level of the study: Some COVID-19 samples were acute and others convalescent; all came from the United States, Italy and Spain. T cells, B-cell-depleted T cells, or PBMCs supplied cDNA or gDNA.

In the authors' workflow: Scientists estimated how many nucleated cells there were by amplifying reference gene primers. Method: immunoSEQ multiplex PCR; TCRdb's copy keeps in-frame clones and lacks some. From that table come the V and J calls and clone size; the DNA was used to work out D and trimming. The sample carries about 160,000 clones, approximately 82% recorded once. The receptor was isolated from a woman between 40 and 50 years old with COVID-19, enrolled during active disease. The sample consisted of peripheral blood.

The CDR3 DNA is TGTGCCAGCAGTCCGGGACTATATAATTCACCCCTCCACTTT. Its protein is CASSPGLYNSPLHF. The gene calls are TRBV27 and TRBJ1-6, with a possible D match to TRBD1 (5 bases). V lost 5 bases, J lost 4 bases, and 9 bases lay in between. CDR3 length equals 14 residues. Germline-derived CDR1 and CDR2 are MNHEY and SMNVEV (reference sequence).